The sequence of this TCR beta chain was determined in a study of T cell responses to AZD1222 COVID-19 vaccine (dated by TCRdb to 2020 to 2022). A note on the overall study: A total of under 250 trial participants underwent TCR sequencing, of whom under 220 had received two doses of AZD1222 and approximately 26 had received two doses of the MenACWY control vaccine. Trial participants were enrolled by age into 18-55, 56-69 and 70-plus year subgroups, with around 150, 28 and 57 TCR-sequenced participants respectively.

The CDR3 regions of human TCRbeta chains were analyzed by immunosequencing. The authors' pipeline ran thus. TCRs in the repertoires were compared against a reference library of SARS-CoV-2-specific TCRs that had been generated with the MIRA antigen-specificity platform. Breadth was defined as the fraction of unique TCRs that were SARS-CoV-2-associated, and depth was defined as the fraction of total T cells that were SARS-CoV-2-associated. Using the MIRA data, every spike-specific TCR was mapped to the spike region that the TCR reacted to and assigned to either a CD4 or a CD8 class. Log10-transformed breadth and depth values were compared by one-way ANOVA with Sidak's multiple comparisons tests. In its TCRdb copy, this immuneACCESS table keeps in-frame sequences only and misses some clones. Where compared with another copy, unresolved V genes explain less than half of these, and the others have no known cause. D and trimming come from the DNA, and the V and J calls and clone size come from that table. This sample holds around 110,000 clones; approximately 90% were observed only once. 6.2% of the sample is taken by the ten largest.

A note on this clone: Its antigen is not yet known. No quality values exist for individual bases; no much larger clone is one base distant.

Explained via the paper, the time point label denotes: about 28 days (+/-7) after the second vaccine dose. Because spike-specific TCR depth and breadth did not differ between the two schedules, AZD1222 recipients who got a second dose at roughly 4 weeks were pooled with those who got a second dose at roughly 12 weeks. Vaccinee samples came from UK trials COV001 and COV002, including a single-blind randomized controlled phase 2/3 trial of AZD1222 (ChAdOx1 nCoV-19) in healthy adults. For TCRbeta chain sequencing, PBMC samples were collected from trial participants at day 0 and at day 28 after the second dose. According to the germline V gene (reference sequence), CDR1 reads LNHDA and CDR2 reads SQIVND. Counted from cysteine to phenylalanine, this CDR3 has 15 amino acids. Only the CDR3 DNA is retained, 45 bases long and in frame from the first base. V is reduced by 3 bases and J by 1 base, leaving a spacing of 10 bases between them.

Study-wide findings and limitations: Most participants were white British and females outnumbered males, and the authors suggested that clonal diversity may have been underestimated. The whole spike protein was spanned by vaccine-associated CD4 TCRs, and dominant responses were seen in regions 160-218 and 743-854. No day 14 peak-response samples were available, so repertoires were characterized only after the peak T cell response. Reportedly, close to half of the unique spike-specific TCRs recognized epitopes lying outside the regions that are mutated in the B.1.351 and B.1.1.7 variants. In the small 56-69-year group, the increase in depth fell short of significance, most likely because of low power. After two AZD1222 doses, both the breadth and the depth of spike-specific TCRs were significantly higher than at day 0 and than in MenACWY recipients. Conclusions about previously exposed vaccinees were limited because only six AZD1222 recipients were SARS-CoV-2 seropositive at baseline.

The TCR was taken from an adult who received the AZD1222 COVID-19 vaccine. The sequence links TRBV19 to TRBJ2-1; the D segment could be TRBD2, given 5 matching bases. The sample here was peripheral blood, taken 28 days after the second AZD1222 dose. The nucleotide sequence is given as TGTGCCAGTAGTATGGAAGCGGTATCCTACAATGAGCAGTTCTTC. Translated, this gives CASSMEAVSYNEQFF.